These 5 T cell receptor beta chains originate from one sample sequenced in a study of cytomegalovirus exposure and HLA in healthy donors. The PCR ran on 60 Vbeta and 13 Jbeta primers. Repertoires were generated with immunoSEQ multiplex PCR, while TCRdb's copy carries only in-frame clones and drops some. This table has over 140,000 clones, approximately 84% appearing once. The sequenced sample was PBMCs. These receptors were collected from a man in his thirties or forties in good health and CMV-seropositive.

The chain carries TRBV27 and TRBJ1-1; D call uncertain. V lost 2 bases to trimming and J lost 3 bases, with 7 bases between them. Germline lookup yields CDR1 MNHEY and CDR2 SMNVEV (reference sequence). This CDR3 comprises 13 residues. The CDR3 spells CASSLSGDTEAFF. In DNA, the CDR3 is TGTGCCAGCAGTTTAAGCGGTGACACTGAAGCTTTCTTT.

The V call is TRBV7-2, the J call TRBJ2-2; 9 positions agree with TRBD2. The CDR3 extends over 15 amino acids. Looked up from germline, CDR1 is SGHTA and CDR2 is FQGNSA. J lost 6 bases, V lost 5 bases, and 7 bases had no gene match. The CDR3 here is CASSTLAGWAGELFF. The CDR3 nucleotides are TGTGCCAGCAGCACCCTAGCGGGGTGGGCCGGGGAGCTGTTTTTT.

This clone has a handful of counts. The V and J genes are TRBV28 and TRBJ2-7; 9 nucleotides match TRBD1. Germline CDR1 and CDR2: MDHEN and SYDVKM. The CDR3 is 17 residues long. V was clipped by 5 bases and J by 4 bases; unmatched bases: 15. The CDR3 sequence: CASSIQGTGPPWYEQYF. CDR3 in DNA: TGTGCCAGCAGTATCCAAGGGACAGGGCCGCCATGGTACGAGCAGTACTTC.

The V gene is TRBV11-3, the J gene TRBJ1-1, with D tentatively TRBD1 (5 bases). The length of the CDR3 is 14 residues. V was cut by 4 bases and J by 1 base, with 10 bases left in between. Looked up from germline, CDR1 is SGHNT and CDR2 is YENEEA. CDR3 amino acids: CASSSRQGNTEAFF. DNA for the CDR3: TGTGCCAGCAGCTCGAGGCAGGGGAACACTGAAGCTTTCTTT.

The chain links TRBV19 to TRBJ1-3; no reliable D call. V lost 5 bases and J lost 0, with 5 bases in between. This CDR3 spans 13 amino acids. Germline lookup yields CDR1 LNHDA and CDR2 SQIVND (reference sequence). The chain's CDR3 is CASSLASGNTIYF. Written as DNA, the CDR3 is TGTGCCAGTAGTTTGGCCTCTGGAAACACCATATATTTT. Full variable domain (missing parts from reference TRBV19 and TRBJ1-3): DGGITQSPKYLFRKEGQNVTLSCEQNLNHDAMYWYRQDPGQGLRLIYYSQIVNDFQKGDIAEGYSVSREKKESFPLTVTSAQKNPTAFYLCASSLASGNTIYFGEGSWLTVV.